These 26 T cell receptor beta chains came from one sample sequenced in a study of T cells after yellow fever vaccination. TCRdb fed the 5' RACE reads into MiXCR, producing one record per CDR3 protein. The sample has 340,000 or so distinct CDR3 sequences, roughly an eighth seen once. The specimen comprised CD4+ T cells sorted from PBMCs, sampled 15 days after the yellow fever booster vaccination. The source is a man younger than 35 who received the YFV17D yellow fever vaccine.

This clonotype has a handful of counts. The chain is built from TRBV11-1 and TRBJ2-1; D uncertain. Germline V gene data show CDR1 as SGHAT and CDR2 as FQDESV (reference sequence). The germline V and J ends were trimmed by 0 bases and 5 bases, with 5 bases remaining between them. CDR3 size: 13 residues. The CDR3 nucleotides read TGTGCCAGCAGCTTAGCAGCTAACAATGAGCAGTTCTTC. It is translated as CASSLAANNEQFF.

V usage is TRBV5-5 and J usage is TRBJ2-1; TRBD1 matches 7 bases. With 4 bases clipped from V and 13 bases from J, the junction kept 20 bases outside the gene matches. There are 16 residues in the CDR3. Germline-derived CDR1 and CDR2 are SGHKS and YYEKEE (reference sequence). CDR3 in DNA: TGTGCCAGCAGCCTAATTACCGGGACAGTGGCGTCCGATCAGTTCTTC. It codes for CASSLITGTVASDQFF. The full variable domain, its missing parts supplied by reference TRBV5-5 and TRBJ2-1, is DAGVTQSPTHLIKTRGQQVTLRCSPISGHKSVSWYQQVLGQGPQFIFQYYEKEERGRGNFPDRFSARQFPNYSSELNVNALLLGDSALYLCASSLITGTVASDQFFGPGTRLTVL.

This clonotype was counted between two and nine times. This chain uses TRBV24-1 with TRBJ1-5; 8 bases agree with TRBD1. There are 14 residues in the CDR3. Germline trimming cut 7 bases from V and 12 bases from J; bases unmatched to any gene: 13. Per germline, CDR1 KGHDR and CDR2 SFDVKD. For the CDR3, the DNA is TGTGCCACCAGCGCAGGACAGGGAATTGTGGACCAGCATTTT. Its protein is CATSAGQGIVDQHF.

The V gene is TRBV5-1, the J gene TRBJ2-3, with TRBD2 matching 13 bases. Per the germline V gene, CDR1 is SGHRS and CDR2 is YFSETQ. There are 16 residues in the CDR3. After removal of 3 bases from V and 4 bases from J, the junction contained 5 bases not matched to a gene. The DNA of the CDR3 is TGCGCCAGCAGCTACACTAGCGGGGGGGCCGCAGATACGCAGTATTTT. Translated: CASSYTSGGAADTQYF.

The chain is built from TRBV20-1 and TRBJ2-7, with D maybe TRBD2 (7 bases). Germline CDR1 reads DFQATT; CDR2 reads SNEGSKA (reference sequence). The CDR3 has 15 residues. Trimming pared 0 bases from V and 6 bases from J, leaving 18 bases between. This CDR3 is CSARDRRGGAGEQYF. The CDR3 DNA is TGCAGTGCTAGAGATCGTCGAGGGGGGGCCGGCGAGCAGTACTTC.

This clonotype has just a few counts. This may be a read error: a much more frequent sequence differs by one nucleotide. V and J are TRBV7-2 and TRBJ2-3, with TRBD1 as a possible D gene (5 bases). This CDR3 spans 16 amino acids. Germline lookup yields CDR1 SGHTA and CDR2 FQGNSA. The CDR3 DNA sequence: TGTGCCAGCAGCTTAGCGCCGTGGGGCAGCACAGATACGCATTATTTT. This codes for CASSLAPWGSTDTHYF.

This clonotype has more than one count but fewer than ten. This chain uses TRBV5-1 with TRBJ2-6; weak D call: TRBD2 (7 bases). The CDR3 runs to 16 residues. Germline V gene sequence: CDR1 SGHRS, CDR2 YFSETQ. The V end lost 4 bases, the J end lost 0 bases, and 11 bases lay between the germline ends. For the CDR3, the DNA is TGCGCCAGCAGCCGGGGGGCGGACTCTGGGGCCAACGTCCTGACTTTC. Its translation: CASSRGADSGANVLTF.

The chain employs TRBV3-1 and TRBJ1-2; 7 nucleotides align to TRBD1. With 3 bases clipped from V and 8 bases from J, the junction kept 6 bases outside the gene matches. Germline assignment: CDR1 LGHDT and CDR2 YNNKEL (reference sequence). This CDR3 has 13 residues. This CDR3 reads CASSQRGGAGYTF. In DNA, the CDR3 is TGTGCCAGCAGCCAGCGAGGGGGCGCAGGCTACACCTTC.

This clonotype has a handful of counts. The CDR3, as DNA: TGTGCCAGCAGCCAAGATCTGGTGGGCGGAAACACCATATATTTT. Translating gives CASSQDLVGGNTIYF. The rearrangement links TRBV3-1 to TRBJ1-3; unclear D gene. V shed 0 bases and J shed 4 bases, with 10 bases lying between them. CDR1 and CDR2 from the germline V gene are LGHDT and YNNKEL (reference sequence). The CDR3 consists of 15 residues.

The rearrangement links TRBV24-1 to TRBJ1-5; D gene unclear. V was pared by 5 bases and J by 0 bases, with 13 bases between. CDR3 length: 16 residues. Germline V gene lookup returns CDR1 KGHDR and CDR2 SFDVKD. The CDR3 protein is CATSGSEPYSNQPQHF. Here the CDR3 DNA reads TGTGCCACCAGTGGGTCGGAGCCTTATAGCAATCAGCCCCAGCATTTT.

This clonotype was seen a few times. V and J are TRBV9 and TRBJ1-1; D uncertain. The CDR3 has 13 residues. CDR1 is SGDLS and CDR2 is YYNGEE in the germline V gene. Trimming took off 0 bases at V and 0 bases at J, with 3 bases between the two ends. For the CDR3, the DNA is TGTGCCAGCAGCGTAGACTTGAACACTGAAGCTTTCTTT. Residues: CASSVDLNTEAFF.

This clonotype was seen a few times. V usage is TRBV7-6 and J usage is TRBJ2-3; 8 bases fit TRBD2. Germline values: CDR1 SGHVS, CDR2 FNYEAQ. The CDR3 length is 14 residues. Losses at the gene ends were 4 bases for V and 7 bases for J; bases not matched to a gene: 7. The CDR3 region has the DNA TGTGCCAGCAGCTCGGGGGGGATCCCAAATACGCAGTATTTT. This sequence encodes CASSSGGIPNTQYF.

This clonotype appeared a few times. This CDR3 is CSASSPGLAGSSYNEQFF. DNA of the CDR3: TGCAGTGCTAGTTCCCCGGGACTAGCGGGGAGCTCCTACAATGAGCAGTTCTTC. The V call is TRBV20-1, the J call TRBJ2-1; 13 bases agree with TRBD2. Trimming at V came to 3 bases and at J to 0 bases, leaving 8 bases not matched to a gene. Germline assignment: CDR1 DFQATT and CDR2 SNEGSKA (reference sequence). The CDR3 is 18 amino acids.

The rearrangement joins TRBV20-1 to TRBJ2-7; TRBD1 matches at 10 bases. CDR1 and CDR2 from the germline V gene are DFQATT and SNEGSKA (reference sequence). The CDR3 runs 14 residues. V lost 3 bases to trimming and J lost 4 bases; unmatched junction nucleotides: 6. The CDR3 here is CSASSGQGSYEQYF. The CDR3 DNA sequence: TGCAGTGCTAGTTCGGGACAGGGGTCGTACGAGCAGTACTTC.

This clonotype was detected a few times. The chain combines TRBV5-1 with TRBJ1-1; 11 bases line up with TRBD1. Germline V gene sequence: CDR1 SGHRS, CDR2 YFSETQ. The CDR3 has 14 residues. The V segment lost 7 bases and the J segment 1 base; nucleotides outside the gene matches: 3. CDR3 region: CASGTGGSNTEAFF. CDR3 DNA: TGCGCCAGCGGGACAGGGGGGTCGAACACTGAAGCTTTCTTT.

In its sample, this clonotype was seen a few times. This chain links TRBV29-1 with TRBJ2-1; 12 bases match TRBD2. The CDR3 length is 15 residues. Germline CDR1 and CDR2: SQVTM and ANQGSEA. Losses at the gene ends were 7 bases for V and 0 bases for J; bases not matched to a gene: 4. The CDR3, as DNA: TGCAGCGGTACTAGCGGGGGGAGCTCCTACAATGAGCAGTTCTTC. Its translation is CSGTSGGSSYNEQFF.

The V and J genes are TRBV5-1 and TRBJ2-5; no clear D. V lost 0 bases to trimming and J lost 4 bases, with 10 bases between them. CDR3 size: 14 residues. The germline gives CDR1 SGHRS, CDR2 YFSETQ. CDR3 sequence reads: CASSLASFAETQYF. For the CDR3, the DNA is TGCGCCAGCAGCTTGGCGAGTTTCGCAGAGACCCAGTACTTC.

The sample holds a few counts of this clonotype. The V call is TRBV5-1, the J call TRBJ2-5; 11 nucleotides match TRBD1. The CDR3 runs to 14 residues. After removal of 7 bases from V and 5 bases from J, the junction contained 7 bases not matched to a gene. Germline V gene data show CDR1 as SGHRS and CDR2 as YFSETQ. CDR3 in amino acids: CASSGQGGLETQYF. DNA for the CDR3: TGCGCCAGCTCGGGACAGGGGGGTTTGGAGACCCAGTACTTC.

This clonotype has just a few counts. V and J are TRBV20-1 and TRBJ1-1; the D is unclear. There are 15 residues in the CDR3. Germline CDR1 is DFQATT and CDR2 is SNEGSKA (reference sequence). V lost 6 bases and J 6 bases, leaving 23 bases between the germline ends. As DNA, the CDR3 is TGCAGTGCCCGGATGCCTGACGGTCGCGCCGCTGAAGCTTTCTTT. Encoded protein: CSARMPDGRAAEAFF.

This chain links TRBV10-2 with TRBJ2-5; D perhaps matches TRBD2 (6 bases). This CDR3 is built from 12 residues. Per the germline V gene, CDR1 is WSHSY and CDR2 is SAAADI. With 2 bases removed from V and 7 bases from J, the gap between germline ends came to 8 bases. CDR3 bases: TGCGCCAGCAGTGAGAACGGGGGGACCCAGTACTTC. Protein: CASSENGGTQYF.

Written as DNA, the CDR3 is TGTGCCAGCTCACCAGTACAGGGATCCGGAAACACCATATATTTT. Its protein is CASSPVQGSGNTIYF. The chain uses TRBV18 and TRBJ1-3; possible D gene TRBD1, 6 bases. The CDR3 extends over 15 amino acids. CDR1 and CDR2 (germline): KGHSH, LQKENI. V was pared by 2 bases and J by 4 bases, with 12 bases between.

The sample holds many counts of this clonotype. The V gene is TRBV7-2, the J gene TRBJ2-5; 8 bases line up with TRBD2. Germline V CDR1 and CDR2: SGHTA, FQGNSA. The CDR3 loop spans 13 amino acids. V gave up 5 bases and J gave up 8 bases; unmatched junction bases: 7. The CDR3 DNA is TGTGCCAGCAGCCGAGGTGGGACTAGAACCCAGTACTTC. Translated: CASSRGGTRTQYF.

In this sample, this clonotype turned up a few times. The V gene is TRBV4-3, the J gene TRBJ1-6; D gene ambiguous. CDR1 is LGHNA, CDR2 YSLEER, per germline. This CDR3 comprises 15 residues. V was cut by 0 bases and J by 5 bases, with 8 bases left in between. CDR3 sequence reads: CASSQDVTDNSPLHF. CDR3 nucleotides: TGCGCCAGCAGCCAAGATGTGACGGATAATTCACCCCTCCACTTT.

This clonotype was recorded a few times. V and J are TRBV7-2 and TRBJ2-7; 8 bases align to TRBD2. The junction had 13 bases not matched to a gene; V was cut back by 3 bases and J by 3 bases. Germline-derived CDR1 and CDR2 are SGHTA and FQGNSA. The CDR3 sequence is 17 residues long. The CDR3: CASSFTGPAGGGYEQYF. The CDR3 region has the DNA TGTGCCAGCAGCTTCACAGGTCCGGCGGGGGGAGGCTACGAGCAGTACTTC.

This chain uses TRBV5-1 with TRBJ2-3; D not certain. V lost 3 bases and J 7 bases, leaving 9 bases between the germline ends. Germline V CDR1 and CDR2: SGHRS, YFSETQ. The CDR3 is made up of 12 amino acids. The CDR3 region is CASSSPANTQYF. DNA for the CDR3: TGCGCCAGCAGCTCTCCGGCGAATACGCAGTATTTT.

This clonotype was detected many times. The rearrangement joins TRBV20-1 to TRBJ2-7; 7 bases align to TRBD1. V lost 5 bases, J lost 1 base, and 8 bases stayed unmatched. The CDR3 sequence is 14 residues long. Germline-derived CDR1 and CDR2 are DFQATT and SNEGSKA (reference sequence). CDR3 region: CSAGRQGASYEQYF. CDR3 sequence (DNA): TGCAGTGCTGGAAGACAGGGAGCGTCCTACGAGCAGTACTTC.